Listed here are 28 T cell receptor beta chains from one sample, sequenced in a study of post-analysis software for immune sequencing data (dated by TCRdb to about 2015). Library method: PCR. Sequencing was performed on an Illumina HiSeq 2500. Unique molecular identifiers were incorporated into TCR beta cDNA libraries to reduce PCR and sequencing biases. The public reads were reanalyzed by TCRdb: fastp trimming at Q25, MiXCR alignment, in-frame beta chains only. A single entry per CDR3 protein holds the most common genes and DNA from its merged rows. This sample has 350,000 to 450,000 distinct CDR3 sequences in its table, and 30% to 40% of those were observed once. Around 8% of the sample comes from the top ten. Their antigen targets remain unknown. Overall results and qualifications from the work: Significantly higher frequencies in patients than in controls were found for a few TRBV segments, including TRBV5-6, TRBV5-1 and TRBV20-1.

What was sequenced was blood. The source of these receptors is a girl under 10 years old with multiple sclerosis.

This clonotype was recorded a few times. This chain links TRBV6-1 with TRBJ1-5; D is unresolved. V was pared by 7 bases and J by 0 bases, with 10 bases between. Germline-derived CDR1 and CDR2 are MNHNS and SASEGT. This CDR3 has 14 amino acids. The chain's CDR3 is CASKALYSNQPQHF. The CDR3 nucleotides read TGTGCCAGCAAGGCACTCTATAGCAATCAGCCCCAGCATTTT.

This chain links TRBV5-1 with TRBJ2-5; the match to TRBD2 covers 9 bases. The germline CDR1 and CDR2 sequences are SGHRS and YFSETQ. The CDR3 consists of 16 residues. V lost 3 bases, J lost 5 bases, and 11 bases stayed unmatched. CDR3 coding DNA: TGCGCCAGCAGCTGGGGGGCTAGCGGGGCTCGCGAGACCCAGTACTTC. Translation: CASSWGASGARETQYF.

The CDR3 spells CASSEALTSGTDAYNEQFF. For the CDR3, the DNA is TGTGCCAGCAGTGAAGCGCTAACTAGCGGGACTGATGCCTACAATGAGCAGTTCTTC. The chain has TRBV6-1 and TRBJ2-1; 10 bases fit TRBD2. The CDR3 covers 19 residues. The germline V gene has CDR1 MNHNS and CDR2 SASEGT. The V and J ends lost 0 bases and 2 bases, in that order; junction bases with no gene match: 10.

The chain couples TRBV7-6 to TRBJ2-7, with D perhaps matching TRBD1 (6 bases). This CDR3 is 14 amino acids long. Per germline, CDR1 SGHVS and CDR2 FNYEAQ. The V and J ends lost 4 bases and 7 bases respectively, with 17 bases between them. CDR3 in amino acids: CASSWTAGGNEQYF. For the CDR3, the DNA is TGTGCCAGCAGCTGGACAGCTGGGGGCAATGAGCAGTACTTC. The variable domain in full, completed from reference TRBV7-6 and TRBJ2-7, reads GAGVSQSPRYKVTKRGQDVALRCDPISGHVSLYWYRQALGQGPEFLTYFNYEAQQDKSGLPNDRFSAERPEGSISTLTIQRTEQRDSAMYRCASSWTAGGNEQYFGPGTRLTVT.

The CDR3 loop reads CASSFTTGTGAYEQYF. The CDR3 DNA follows: TGTGCCAGCAGTTTCACGACCGGGACAGGGGCCTACGAGCAGTACTTC. The chain recombines TRBV27 with TRBJ2-7; TRBD1 matches 10 bases. Germline V lookup: CDR1 MNHEY, CDR2 SMNVEV (reference sequence). This CDR3 comprises 16 residues. Trimming took 3 bases from V and 2 from J; bases not matched to a gene: 7.

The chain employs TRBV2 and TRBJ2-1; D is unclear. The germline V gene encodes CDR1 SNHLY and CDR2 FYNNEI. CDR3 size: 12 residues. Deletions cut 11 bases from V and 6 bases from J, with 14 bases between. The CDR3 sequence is CAGLGLGNEQFF. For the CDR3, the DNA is TGTGCCGGCTTAGGGCTTGGCAATGAGCAGTTCTTC.

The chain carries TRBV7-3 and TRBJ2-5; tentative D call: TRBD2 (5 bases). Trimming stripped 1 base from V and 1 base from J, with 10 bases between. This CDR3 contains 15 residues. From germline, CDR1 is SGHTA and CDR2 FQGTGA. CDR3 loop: CASSLRASSQETQYF. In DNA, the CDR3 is TGTGCCAGCAGCTTAAGGGCTAGCAGCCAAGAGACCCAGTACTTC.

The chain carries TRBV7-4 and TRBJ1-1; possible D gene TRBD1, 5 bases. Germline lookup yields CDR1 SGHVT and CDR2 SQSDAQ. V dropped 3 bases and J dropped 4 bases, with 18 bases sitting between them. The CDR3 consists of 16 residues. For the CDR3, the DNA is TGTGCCAGCAGCTTCGAGGGGCCACGCCGGGGCACTGAAGCTTTCTTT. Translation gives CASSFEGPRRGTEAFF.

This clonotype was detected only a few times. CDR3 in DNA: TGTGCCAGCAGTTTAGACGGATTCTCCTACGAGCAGTACTTC. Residues: CASSLDGFSYEQYF. V is TRBV27 and J is TRBJ2-7, with D unresolved. CDR1 is MNHEY and CDR2 is SMNVEV in the germline V gene (reference sequence). The CDR3 totals 14 residues. Trimming left V 2 bases short and J 0 bases short, with 8 bases between.

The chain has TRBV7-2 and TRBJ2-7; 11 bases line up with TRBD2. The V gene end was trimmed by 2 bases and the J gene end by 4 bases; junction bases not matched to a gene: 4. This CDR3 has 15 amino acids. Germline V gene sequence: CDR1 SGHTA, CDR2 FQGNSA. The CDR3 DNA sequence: TGTGCCAGCAGCTTACGACTAGCGGGATTTTACGAGCAGTACTTC. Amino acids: CASSLRLAGFYEQYF.

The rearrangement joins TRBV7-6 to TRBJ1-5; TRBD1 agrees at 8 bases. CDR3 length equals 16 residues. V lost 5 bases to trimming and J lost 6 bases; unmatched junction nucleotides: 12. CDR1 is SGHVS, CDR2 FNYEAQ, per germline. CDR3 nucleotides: TGTGCCAGCAGCCTACACAGGGGGGGTGTGAGTCAGCCCCAGCATTTT. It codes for CASSLHRGGVSQPQHF.

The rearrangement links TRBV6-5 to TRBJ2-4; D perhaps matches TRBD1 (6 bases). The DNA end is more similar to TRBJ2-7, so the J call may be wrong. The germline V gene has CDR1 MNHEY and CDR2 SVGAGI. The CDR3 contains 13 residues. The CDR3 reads CASSHRVGNEQYF. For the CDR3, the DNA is TGTGCCAGCAGCCACAGGGTCGGGAACGAGCAGTACTTC.

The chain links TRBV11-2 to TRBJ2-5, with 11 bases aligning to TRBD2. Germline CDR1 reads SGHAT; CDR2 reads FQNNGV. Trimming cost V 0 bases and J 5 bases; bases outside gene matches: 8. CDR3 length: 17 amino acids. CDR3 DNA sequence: TGTGCCAGCAGCTTAGATTGGGAGACTAGCGGGGTGGAGACCCAGTACTTC. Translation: CASSLDWETSGVETQYF.

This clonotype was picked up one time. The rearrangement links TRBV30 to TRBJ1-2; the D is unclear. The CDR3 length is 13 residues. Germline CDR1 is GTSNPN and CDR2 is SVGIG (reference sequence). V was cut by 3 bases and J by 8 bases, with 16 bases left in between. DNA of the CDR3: TGTGCCTGGAGAGATCAATGGGGTCTGGGCTACACCTTC. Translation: CAWRDQWGLGYTF. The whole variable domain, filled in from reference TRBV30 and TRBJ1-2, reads SQTIHQWPATLVQPVGSPLSLECTVEGTSNPNLYWYRQAAGRGLQLLFYSVGIGQISSEVPQNLSASRPQDRQFILSSKKLLLSDSGFYLCAWRDQWGLGYTFGSGTRLTVV.

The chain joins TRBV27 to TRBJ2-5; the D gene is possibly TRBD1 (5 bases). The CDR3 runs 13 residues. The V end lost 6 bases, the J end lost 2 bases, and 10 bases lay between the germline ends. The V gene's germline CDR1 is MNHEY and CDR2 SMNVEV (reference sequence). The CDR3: CASRHTGQETQYF. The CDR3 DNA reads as TGTGCCAGCAGGCACACAGGACAAGAGACCCAGTACTTC.

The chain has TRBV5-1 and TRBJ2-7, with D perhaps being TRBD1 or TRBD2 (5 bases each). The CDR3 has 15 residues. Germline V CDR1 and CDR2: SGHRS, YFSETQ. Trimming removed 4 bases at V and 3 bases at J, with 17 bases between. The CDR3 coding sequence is TGCGCCAGCAGCAAGGGACGTGGGATGATCTACGAGCAGTACTTC. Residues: CASSKGRGMIYEQYF.

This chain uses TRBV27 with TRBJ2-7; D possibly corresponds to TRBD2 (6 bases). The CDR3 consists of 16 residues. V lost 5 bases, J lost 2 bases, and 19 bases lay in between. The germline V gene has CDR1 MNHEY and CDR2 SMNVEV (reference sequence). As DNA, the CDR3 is TGTGCCAGCAGTCCCCAGGGACTTTCGGGCACCTACGAGCAGTACTTC. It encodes CASSPQGLSGTYEQYF.

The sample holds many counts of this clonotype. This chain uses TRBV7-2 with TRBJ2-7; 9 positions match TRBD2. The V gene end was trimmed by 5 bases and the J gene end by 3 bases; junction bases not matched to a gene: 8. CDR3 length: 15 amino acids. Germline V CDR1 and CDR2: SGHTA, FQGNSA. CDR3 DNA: TGTGCCAGCAGCCGGGATTGGACTAGCGACTACGAGCAGTACTTC. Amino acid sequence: CASSRDWTSDYEQYF.

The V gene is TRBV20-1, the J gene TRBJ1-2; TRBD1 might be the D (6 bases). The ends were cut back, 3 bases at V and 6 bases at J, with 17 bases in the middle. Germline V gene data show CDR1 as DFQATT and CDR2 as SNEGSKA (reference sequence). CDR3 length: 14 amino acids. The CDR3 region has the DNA TGCAGTGCTAGGGAGGCGGACAGCTGGGATGGCTACACCTTC. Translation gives CSAREADSWDGYTF.

Here the CDR3 reads CSVEEQSNYNEQFF. Written as DNA, the CDR3 is TGCAGCGTTGAGGAACAGTCGAATTACAATGAGCAGTTCTTC. The V gene is TRBV29-1, the J gene TRBJ2-1; no firm D call. V lost 3 bases and J 4 bases, leaving 13 bases between the germline ends. The CDR3 extends over 14 amino acids. From germline, CDR1 is SQVTM and CDR2 ANQGSEA.

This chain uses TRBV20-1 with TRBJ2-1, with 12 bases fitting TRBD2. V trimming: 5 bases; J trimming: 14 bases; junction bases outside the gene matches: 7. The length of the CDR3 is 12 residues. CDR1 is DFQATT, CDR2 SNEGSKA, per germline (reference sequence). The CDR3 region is CSARLAGVLEFF. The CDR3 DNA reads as TGCAGTGCTCGACTAGCGGGGGTTCTGGAGTTCTTC.

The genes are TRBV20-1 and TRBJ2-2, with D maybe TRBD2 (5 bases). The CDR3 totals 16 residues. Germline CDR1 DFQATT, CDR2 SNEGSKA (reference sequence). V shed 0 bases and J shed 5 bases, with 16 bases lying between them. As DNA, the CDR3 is TGCAGTGCTAGAGATCCTAGCACGGGCGAGACCGGGGAGCTGTTTTTT. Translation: CSARDPSTGETGELFF.

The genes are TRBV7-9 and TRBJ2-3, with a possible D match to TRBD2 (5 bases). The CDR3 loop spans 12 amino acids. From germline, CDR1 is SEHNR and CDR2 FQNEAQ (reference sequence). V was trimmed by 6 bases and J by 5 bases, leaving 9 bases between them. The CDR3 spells CASSAGGDTQYF. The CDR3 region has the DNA TGTGCCAGCAGTGCGGGTGGAGATACGCAGTATTTT.

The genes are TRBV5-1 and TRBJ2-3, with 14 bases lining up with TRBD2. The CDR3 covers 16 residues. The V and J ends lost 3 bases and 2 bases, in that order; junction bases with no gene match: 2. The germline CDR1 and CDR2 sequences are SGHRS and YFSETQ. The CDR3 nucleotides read TGCGCCAGCAGCTGGACTAGCGGGGGGAACACAGATACGCAGTATTTT. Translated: CASSWTSGGNTDTQYF.

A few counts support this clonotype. CDR3 nucleotide sequence: TGTGCCAGCAGAAAACGGGACTTCCCGCTCGAGGATACGCAGTATTTT. Translating it yields CASRKRDFPLEDTQYF. This chain links TRBV11-2 with TRBJ2-3, with a possible D match to TRBD2 (6 bases). Germline V gene sequence: CDR1 SGHAT, CDR2 FQNNGV. V was trimmed by 6 bases and J by 6 bases, leaving 22 bases between them. The CDR3 has 16 amino acids.

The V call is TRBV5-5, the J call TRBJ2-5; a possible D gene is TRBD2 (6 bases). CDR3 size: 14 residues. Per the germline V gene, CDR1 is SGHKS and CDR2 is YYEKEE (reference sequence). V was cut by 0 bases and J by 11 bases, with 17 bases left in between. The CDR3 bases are TGTGCCAGCAGCTTGGGCCCGGGACTCTTGGTGCAGTACTTC. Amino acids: CASSLGPGLLVQYF.

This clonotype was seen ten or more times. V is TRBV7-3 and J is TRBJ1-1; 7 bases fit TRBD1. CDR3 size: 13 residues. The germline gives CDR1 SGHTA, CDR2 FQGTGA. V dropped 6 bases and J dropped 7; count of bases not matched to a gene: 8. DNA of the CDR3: TGTGCCAGCAGTCAGGGGGGGTCCATTGAAGCTTTCTTT. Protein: CASSQGGSIEAFF.

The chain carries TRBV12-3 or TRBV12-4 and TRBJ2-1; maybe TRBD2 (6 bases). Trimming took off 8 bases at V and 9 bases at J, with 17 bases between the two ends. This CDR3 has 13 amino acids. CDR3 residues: CASPGPREAEQFF. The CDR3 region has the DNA TGTGCCAGCCCTGGCCCCAGGGAGGCTGAGCAGTTCTTC.